This T cell receptor (beta chain) is from a study of blood T cells in healthy people across ages. A second PCR of 7 to 11 cycles used a sample-barcoded 5' primer and a J-beta primer mix. Each CDR3 protein is one row after TCRdb ran MiXCR on the 5' RACE reads. The profile shows fewer than 900,000 distinct CDR3 sequences, around 36% of them singletons. The V gene's germline CDR1 is MNHEY and CDR2 SMNVEV (reference sequence). This CDR3 is built from 14 residues. V lost 0 bases and J 7 bases, leaving 10 bases between the germline ends. This clonotype was obtained from a man aged 18 to 29 in good health. Sequenced: blood. The chain links TRBV27 to TRBJ2-1; D remains ambiguous. This CDR3 reads CASSLSSLGNEQFF. CDR3 DNA sequence: TGTGCCAGCAGTTTATCGAGTTTGGGGAATGAGCAGTTCTTC.